This T cell receptor beta chain was identified in a study of OX40 agonist ivuxolimab in advanced cancers. It was autoimmune disease history or systemic immunosuppression that excluded patients. Sequenced by immunoSEQ multiplex PCR; TCRdb stores in-frame clones only, minus some. The sample gives 70,000 or so clones, about nine tenths of which show up once; less than 3% is in the top ten. The CDR3 length is 16 residues. With V trimmed by 4 bases and J by 5 bases, 6 bases remained unmatched. The germline gives CDR1 SGHVS, CDR2 FQNEAQ. The sample consisted of CD4+ or CD8+ T cells sorted from blood, taken in a trial of the OX40 agonist ivuxolimab. This rearrangement joins TRBV7-8 to TRBJ2-5; 14 nucleotides agree with TRBD2. This TCR was recovered from an adult with an advanced solid tumor such as melanoma, head and neck, liver or kidney cancer. The CDR3 here is CASSSGLAGVGETQYF. CDR3 in DNA: TGTGCCAGCAGCTCGGGACTAGCGGGAGTCGGGGAGACCCAGTACTTC. Looking up the rest from reference TRBV7-8 and TRBJ2-5 gives the full variable domain: GAGVSQSPRYKVAKRGQDVALRCDPISGHVSLFWYQQALGQGPEFLTYFQNEAQLDKSGLPSDRFFAERPEGSVSTLKIQRTQQEDSAVYLCASSSGLAGVGETQYFGPGTRLLVL.